The rows below give T cell receptor beta chains drawn from one sample of a study of cytomegalovirus exposure and HLA in healthy donors. The method was immunoSEQ multiplex PCR; TCRdb's version includes in-frame clones alone and lacks a portion of them. The data contain approximately 100,000 clones, about 86% of them seen just once; the ten biggest clones take up 2.2%. The material sequenced was PBMCs. These receptor sequences come from a woman aged 25 to 39 in good health and CMV-seronegative. CDR3s include the opening cysteine and the closing phenylalanine or tryptophan. D genes are given only for firm matches. A clone size is listed for some rows: how often the clone was seen (once, few, many), or a class if it is expanded.

CASSEPHRGGKAEAFF	TRBV6-1	TRBJ1-1	NA	NA
CASSLTLNTGELFF	TRBV7-3	TRBJ2-2	NA	NA
CASSQGQNLDTQYF	TRBV5-1	TRBJ2-3	NA	NA
CATSRDDRGISEAFF	TRBV15	TRBJ1-1	NA	TRBD1
CASSYTGFLNNEQFF	TRBV5-5	TRBJ2-1	NA	NA
CASSLGQDTEAFF	TRBV5-1	TRBJ1-1	NA	TRBD1
CASSLSGANVLTF	TRBV10-1	TRBJ2-6	NA	NA
CASSFTGTEAFF	TRBV5-6	TRBJ1-1	once	NA
CASSVTSGYNEQFF	TRBV13	TRBJ2-1	NA	TRBD2
CASRVGLAATYEQYF	TRBV4-2	TRBJ2-7	NA	TRBD2
CASSVAPGTDQPQHF	TRBV19	TRBJ1-5	few	NA
CASSLGTGGNSPLHF	TRBV5-1	TRBJ1-6	few	TRBD1
CASSLVAGGPTGELFF	TRBV5-1	TRBJ2-2	NA	TRBD2
CASSSLPGPRSGQPQHF	TRBV5-7	TRBJ1-5	once	NA
CSVYRGRDEQFF	TRBV29-1	TRBJ2-1	NA	TRBD1
CASSVDSQETQYF	TRBV9	TRBJ2-5	NA	NA
CASSFTSGMHNEQFF	TRBV7-9	TRBJ2-1	NA	TRBD2
CATSRDSGAGELFF	TRBV15	TRBJ2-2	NA	NA
CASSLLAGGGVQETQYF	TRBV5-6	TRBJ2-5	NA	NA
CASSLAGTESQPQHF	TRBV5-1	TRBJ1-5	NA	TRBD1
CASSLDSLGGTIGYTF	TRBV11-2	TRBJ1-2	once	NA
CASSVAPLAGDYEQYF	TRBV9	NA	once	TRBD2
CASSLDRGYQPQHF	TRBV7-2	TRBJ1-5	NA	TRBD1
CATSMGLADTQYF	TRBV15	TRBJ2-3	NA	TRBD2
CSVERDTGAFF	TRBV29-1	TRBJ1-1	once	NA
CASSGTGVQSLF	TRBV7-9	TRBJ2-7	NA	TRBD1
CASSGSKISSYNEQFF	TRBV28	TRBJ2-1	NA	NA
CASSLGTSAIQETQYF	TRBV7-6	TRBJ2-5	NA	TRBD2
CASSVDGQGGETQYF	TRBV9	TRBJ2-5	NA	TRBD1
CATSRLSSGANVLTF	TRBV15	TRBJ2-6	few	NA
CASSLQGMLGGYTF	TRBV5-8	TRBJ1-2	once	NA
CASSEDRGGYGYTF	TRBV5-1	TRBJ1-2	NA	TRBD1
CASTLWGGAVSSYNEQFF	TRBV19	TRBJ2-1	NA	NA
CASSQIRGGQETQYF	TRBV4-1	TRBJ2-5	NA	NA
CASSQGDRTNTEAFF	TRBV4-1	TRBJ1-1	few	TRBD1
CASNGRRGEQYF	TRBV28	TRBJ2-7	NA	NA
CAWSVRGFDSPLHF	TRBV30	TRBJ1-6	NA	NA
CASGFRREKGGRGDGEAFF	TRBV12-5	TRBJ1-1	NA	NA
CASTLSGADGYTF	TRBV19	TRBJ1-2	NA	NA
CASSYSSGGHYEQYF	TRBV6-5	NA	NA	TRBD2
CASSWDRGNNEQFF	TRBV19	TRBJ2-1	NA	TRBD1
CASSQERGTTINTDTQYF	TRBV4-1	TRBJ2-3	NA	NA
CASSTSFVGAGSSYEQYF	TRBV25-1	TRBJ2-7	NA	NA
CASTGQGLLDEQFF	TRBV28	TRBJ2-1	NA	TRBD1
CASSRPGATNEKLFF	TRBV16	TRBJ1-4	NA	NA
CSVPDRAGGELFF	TRBV29-1	TRBJ2-2	NA	TRBD1
CASSASSYNSPLHF	TRBV14	TRBJ1-6	few	NA
CASSPPGMNEKLFF	TRBV18	TRBJ1-4	few	NA
CASSSNNYGYTF	TRBV6-6	TRBJ1-2	NA	NA
CARQGQGALYGYTF	TRBV30	TRBJ1-2	NA	TRBD1
CASSPRGLAGGVGTQYF	TRBV7-2	TRBJ2-3	NA	TRBD2
CASSNSNNQPQHF	TRBV27	TRBJ1-5	NA	NA
CASSEMGQGNGELFF	TRBV2	TRBJ2-2	NA	TRBD1
CASSGSGTIGNTIYF	TRBV25-1	TRBJ1-3	few	NA
CASSFFSSGRAIDTQYF	TRBV7-2	TRBJ2-3	NA	TRBD2
CASSLVQGTETQYF	TRBV7-2	TRBJ2-5	once	NA